This T cell receptor beta chain derives from a study of human thymus T cells. It was healthy Finnish infants having corrective surgery for congenital heart defects who were the donors. An approximately 0.45-1 mL peripheral blood aliquot was taken intraoperatively from four of eight donors. The length of the CDR3 is 11 residues. CDR1 is MNHNS and CDR2 is SASEGT in the germline V gene. Findings of the study overall: V and J gene usage appeared biased in thymic and blood repertoires.

Method: immunoSEQ multiplex PCR; TCRdb's copy keeps in-frame clones and lacks some. The sample records approximately 40,000 clones, over 85% being singletons. Points on this clone: Antigen unknown. At one of its ends the junction is not consistent with the germline gene, which may arise from a read error.

The sequenced sample consisted of blood. This clonotype was obtained from a boy under two years old with a congenital heart defect but otherwise immunologically healthy. This chain links TRBV6-1 with TRBJ1-2; D call uncertain. The CDR3 DNA sequence: TGTGCCAGCAGAGAAGACGGCGGCTACACCTTC. This gives the protein CASREDGGYTF.